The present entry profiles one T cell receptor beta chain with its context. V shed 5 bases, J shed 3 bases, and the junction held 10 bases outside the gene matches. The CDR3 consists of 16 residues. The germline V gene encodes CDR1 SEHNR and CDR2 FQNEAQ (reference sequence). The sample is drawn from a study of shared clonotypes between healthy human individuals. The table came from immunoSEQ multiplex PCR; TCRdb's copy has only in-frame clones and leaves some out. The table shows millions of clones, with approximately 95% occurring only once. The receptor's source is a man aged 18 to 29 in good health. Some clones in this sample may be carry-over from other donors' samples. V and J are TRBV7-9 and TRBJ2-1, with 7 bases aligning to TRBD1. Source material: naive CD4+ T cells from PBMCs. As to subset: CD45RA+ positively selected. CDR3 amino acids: CASSTPRAGGYNEQFF. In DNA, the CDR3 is TGTGCCAGCAGCACGCCGCGGGCAGGGGGCTACAATGAGCAGTTCTTC.